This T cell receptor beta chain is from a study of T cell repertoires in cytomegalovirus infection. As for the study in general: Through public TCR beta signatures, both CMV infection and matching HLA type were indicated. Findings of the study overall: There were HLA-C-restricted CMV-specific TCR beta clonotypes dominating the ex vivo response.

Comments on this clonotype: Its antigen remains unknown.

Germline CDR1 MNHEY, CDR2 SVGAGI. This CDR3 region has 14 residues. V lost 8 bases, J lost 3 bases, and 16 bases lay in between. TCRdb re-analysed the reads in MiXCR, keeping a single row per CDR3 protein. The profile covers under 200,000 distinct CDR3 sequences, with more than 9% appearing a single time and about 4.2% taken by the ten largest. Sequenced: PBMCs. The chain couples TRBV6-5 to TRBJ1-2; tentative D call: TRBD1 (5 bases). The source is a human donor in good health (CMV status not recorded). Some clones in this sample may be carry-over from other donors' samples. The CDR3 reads CASGPLRADYGYTF. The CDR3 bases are TGTGCCAGCGGGCCTCTCAGGGCCGACTATGGCTACACCTTC.